This T cell receptor beta chain emerged from a study of T-cell reconstitution after alpha-beta-depleted transplantation in children. Whole-study results and caveats: Roughly two months post-transplant, alpha-beta T cells reportedly originated from several hundred graft clones that had expanded. T-cell counts and diversity were attributed mostly to newly produced T cells one year after transplant. Day-60 TCRbeta diversity that was high in some patients was derived from surviving recipient T cells and thymic progenitors.

This clonotype was observed many times. Antigen unknown. Unique molecular identifiers were incorporated during preparation of the TCRbeta library. TCRdb redid the calling of the PCR reads with MiXCR, one entry per CDR3 protein. The sample gives around 300,000 distinct CDR3 sequences, roughly 10% of which show up once; about a quarter is in the top ten. This CDR3 comprises 15 residues. The V end lost 2 bases, the J end lost 4 bases, and 12 bases lay between the germline ends. From germline, CDR1 is MNHNS and CDR2 SASEGT. The chain uses TRBV6-1 and TRBJ2-1; D is perhaps TRBD2 (5 bases). The clonotype originates from a male patient between 2 and 15 years old who had a stem cell transplant for chronic granulomatous disease, so the T cells may come from the graft donor. The sequencing here drew on peripheral blood, taken 180 days after TCRalphabeta/CD19-depleted stem cell transplant. The DNA of the CDR3 is TGTGCCAGCAGTGAATCGGGGAACTCTTACAATGAGCAGTTCTTC. This gives the protein CASSESGNSYNEQFF.